Listed below are T cell receptor beta chains from one sample, sequenced in a study of blood T cell repertoires in COVID-19. The method was immunoSEQ multiplex PCR; TCRdb's version includes in-frame clones alone and lacks a portion of them. The sample holds around 250,000 clones, roughly 82% seen once. The sample taken for sequencing was peripheral blood. These receptors were obtained from a woman older than 75 with COVID-19, enrolled during active disease. CDR3s include the opening cysteine and the closing phenylalanine or tryptophan. The D gene is left open where the match is weak. Size values are once, few and many counts, or a class for expanded clones, and some rows have none.

J gene,D gene,CDR3 length,clone size,V gene,CDR3 DNA,CDR3 protein
TRBJ2-7,NA,15,NA,TRBV5-1,TGCGCCAGCAGCTTGGGGGTGTTTGGAGCCTACGAGCAGTACTTC,CASSLGVFGAYEQYF
TRBJ2-6,TRBD1,17,once,TRBV14,TGTGCCAGCCGTCAGACAGGGGGACGCTCTGGGGCCAACGTCCTGACTTTC,CASRQTGGRSGANVLTF
TRBJ2-1,TRBD2,14,NA,TRBV29-1,TGCAGCGTTGATCTAGCGGGGGGATGGAATGAGCAGTTCTTC,CSVDLAGGWNEQFF
TRBJ1-2,TRBD1,17,NA,TRBV5-1,TGCGCCAGCAGCTTGGCAAAGGGGACAGACGGGAACTATGGCTACACCTTC,CASSLAKGTDGNYGYTF
TRBJ1-4,NA,15,NA,TRBV6-5,TGTGCCAGCAGTTACTCAGGGGTATCTAATGAAAAACTGTTTTTT,CASSYSGVSNEKLFF
TRBJ2-2,NA,16,NA,TRBV2,TGTGCCAGCAGGCGAACGGGACAAACGAACACCGGGGAGCTGTTTTTT,CASRRTGQTNTGELFF
TRBJ2-1,NA,12,NA,TRBV12-3/TRBV12-4,TGTGCCAGCAGATGGACAGTCGATGAGCAGTTCTTC,CASRWTVDEQFF
TRBJ1-1,TRBD1,14,NA,TRBV6-6,TGTGCCAGTCTGACAGGGGTTATGAACACTGAAGCTTTCTTT,CASLTGVMNTEAFF
TRBJ1-5,NA,14,few,TRBV28,TGTGCCAGCAGTTTGGGGACAAAAAATCAGCCCCAGCATTTT,CASSLGTKNQPQHF
TRBJ1-4,TRBD1,15,NA,TRBV2,TGTGCCAGCATTAGCCCCAGGGGGAGGAATGAAAAACTGTTTTTT,CASISPRGRNEKLFF
TRBJ1-5,NA,15,NA,TRBV19,TGTGCCAGTAAAGGTGTAGGCGTACCGAGCGGGCCCCAGCATTTT,CASKGVGVPSGPQHF
TRBJ1-2,NA,12,NA,TRBV5-1,TGCGCCAGCAGCCCGGGAGCCTATGGCTACACCTTC,CASSPGAYGYTF
TRBJ2-5,NA,13,NA,TRBV28,TGTGCCAGCATTGGGGCAGGGAGGGAGACCCAGTACTTC,CASIGAGRETQYF
TRBJ1-1,NA,13,NA,TRBV11-3,TGTGCCAGCAGCTTTATGGCGAACACTGAAGCTTTCTTT,CASSFMANTEAFF
TRBJ2-6,TRBD1,17,once,TRBV9,TGTGCCAGCAGCGTAGAGGGGACAGGCTCTGGGGCCAACGTCCTGACTTTC,CASSVEGTGSGANVLTF
TRBJ1-5,NA,15,NA,TRBV19,TGTGCCAGTAGTAGTACAGGCTATAGCAATCAGCCCCAGCATTTT,CASSSTGYSNQPQHF
TRBJ1-6,NA,15,NA,TRBV4-3,TGCGCCAGCAGCCGGGGGGGTGTTAGGGATTCACCCCTCCACTTT,CASSRGGVRDSPLHF
TRBJ2-5,TRBD1,13,NA,TRBV6-6,TGTGCCAGCACCGGACAGGGGGCTGGGACCCAGTACTTC,CASTGQGAGTQYF
TRBJ2-1,TRBD1,14,NA,TRBV5-6,TGTGCCAGCAGGCCGGGACAGGTTTACAATGAGCAGTTCTTC,CASRPGQVYNEQFF
TRBJ2-3,NA,14,NA,TRBV2,TGTGCCAGCACTGCCCCACTAGAGGGTGATACGCAGTATTTT,CASTAPLEGDTQYF
TRBJ1-1,TRBD1,13,NA,TRBV19,TGTGCCAGTAAGGGACAGGTGAACACTGAAGCTTTCTTT,CASKGQVNTEAFF
TRBJ1-6,NA,12,NA,TRBV5-1,TGCGCCAGCAGCTTGGCCGATTCACCCCTCCACTTT,CASSLADSPLHF
TRBJ1-6,TRBD1,16,NA,TRBV28,TGTGCCAGCAGTAAAACAGGGGTATCCTATAATTCACCCCTCCACTTT,CASSKTGVSYNSPLHF
TRBJ1-2,NA,12,NA,TRBV10-3,TGTGCCATCAGCGAAAACCACTACGGCTACACCTTC,CAISENHYGYTF
TRBJ1-2,TRBD1,13,NA,TRBV6-5,TGTGCCAGTCAGCCGGGACAGGGAAGAGGCTACACCTTC,CASQPGQGRGYTF
TRBJ2-7,TRBD1,15,once,TRBV3-1/TRBV3-2,TGTGCCAGCAGCCAAGGGACAGGGCGAGGGAGCGAGCAGTACTTC,CASSQGTGRGSEQYF
TRBJ1-1,NA,14,NA,TRBV19,TGTGCCACTAACGCTAGGAGGGAGACGACTGAAGCTTTCTTT,CATNARRETTEAFF
TRBJ2-1,TRBD2,15,NA,TRBV10-2,TGCGCCAGCAGTGAGTTAGCGGGGCTTAACAATGAGCAGTTCTTC,CASSELAGLNNEQFF
TRBJ2-2,TRBD1,15,NA,TRBV2,TGTGCCAGCATCCAAGGGACAGGGAGGCCCGGGGAGCTGTTTTTT,CASIQGTGRPGELFF
TRBJ1-5,NA,13,NA,TRBV19,TGTGCCAGTAGTATACGGGTAGGCCAGCCCCAGCATTTT,CASSIRVGQPQHF
TRBJ2-1,TRBD2,16,once,TRBV28,TGTGCCAGCAGTTCCCCTGTAGCGGGGGGAAGAGATGAGCAGTTCTTC,CASSSPVAGGRDEQFF
TRBJ2-1,TRBD2,16,NA,TRBV24-1,TGTGCCACCAGTGAGTCTAGCGGGGAGTCCTACAATGAGCAGTTCTTC,CATSESSGESYNEQFF
TRBJ2-1,NA,17,NA,TRBV7-2,TGTGCCAGCAGCTTCTCTAAAGGTAGTCCGGAGGGCAATGAGCAGTTCTTC,CASSFSKGSPEGNEQFF
TRBJ1-5,NA,17,once,TRBV30,TGTGCCTGGAGTGTACGGGTCGGGGTTCAGGCGAATCAGCCCCAGCATTTT,CAWSVRVGVQANQPQHF
TRBJ1-2,TRBD1,14,once,TRBV5-1,TGCGCCAGCAGCTTCGACAGGGGGAGGGATGGCTACACCTTC,CASSFDRGRDGYTF
TRBJ2-2,TRBD1,15,NA,TRBV7-2,TGTGCCAGCAGCTTCTTTACCAGGGGGACCGGGGAGCTGTTTTTT,CASSFFTRGTGELFF
TRBJ2-7,TRBD1,14,NA,TRBV25-1,TGTGCCAGCAGTAACGGACAGGGGGCCTACGAGCAGTACTTC,CASSNGQGAYEQYF
TRBJ1-1,NA,17,once,TRBV2,TGTGCCAGCAGTGAATCCTTTGGGCAGGGCGTGAACACTGAAGCTTTCTTT,CASSESFGQGVNTEAFF
TRBJ1-6,NA,16,NA,TRBV6-5,TGTGCCAGCAGTTACGTGGTATGGGGGGATAATTCACCCCTCCACTTT,CASSYVVWGDNSPLHF
TRBJ2-1,NA,16,NA,TRBV5-1,TGCGCCAGCAGCTTGGGTAGCGAGGCCGCCTACAATGAGCAGTTCTTC,CASSLGSEAAYNEQFF
TRBJ1-2,NA,14,NA,TRBV27,TGTGCCAGCAGTAATCAACAGGGCCCCTATGGCTACACCTTC,CASSNQQGPYGYTF
TRBJ2-1,TRBD2,16,once,TRBV5-4,TGTGCCAGCAGCCAGGCGGGACTAGGAACCTACAATGAGCAGTTCTTC,CASSQAGLGTYNEQFF